These 25 T cell receptor beta chains originate from one sample sequenced in a study of CD8+ T cells in alopecia areata. RNA, once extracted, was reverse transcribed into cDNA for use as the sequencing template. Sequencing was performed with immunoSEQ multiplex PCR; in TCRdb, only in-frame clones are kept and a portion is missing. The sample has under 350,000 clones; 55% to 70% are singletons. Treatment given: oral pan-JAK inhibitor, 5-10 mg twice daily. This material consisted of CD4+ T cells sorted from blood, taken at week 24, from a patient treated with tofacitinib. Receptor source: a human donor with alopecia areata.

V and J are TRBV5-1 and TRBJ2-7; 8 bases map to TRBD1. The germline V gene has CDR1 SGHRS and CDR2 YFSETQ. The J segment lost 2 bases and the V segment lost 1 base, leaving 5 bases of the junction unmatched. The CDR3 contains 15 residues. The CDR3: CASSLRQGSPYEQYF. The CDR3, as DNA: TGCGCCAGCAGCTTGAGACAGGGGTCCCCCTACGAGCAGTACTTC.

This clone was counted only a few times. This chain joins TRBV28 and TRBJ2-7; a possible D gene is TRBD2 (6 bases). The germline V and J ends were trimmed by 5 bases and 11 bases, with 16 bases remaining between them. Germline lookup yields CDR1 MDHEN and CDR2 SYDVKM. The CDR3 extends over 12 amino acids. The CDR3 DNA reads as TGTGCCAGCAGTGTTCGGACCTCGGGGGAGTACTTC. Translating it yields CASSVRTSGEYF.

The V gene is TRBV10-3, the J gene TRBJ1-5, with D possibly being TRBD1 (6 bases). The germline V gene encodes CDR1 ENHRY and CDR2 SYGVKD. There are 13 residues in the CDR3. V was cut by 10 bases and J by 5 bases, with 15 bases left in between. CDR3 residues: CATAAGGDQPQHF. CDR3 DNA sequence: TGTGCCACCGCAGCGGGGGGCGATCAGCCCCAGCATTTT.

The V and J genes are TRBV5-6 and TRBJ1-1; no reliable D call. Between the trimmed V and J ends, which lost 4 bases and 0 bases, there was a span of 22 bases. CDR3 length: 18 amino acids. From germline, CDR1 is SGHDT and CDR2 YYEEEE. The CDR3 here is CASSDTAPSEGLNTEAFF. The CDR3 DNA reads TGTGCCAGCAGCGATACGGCGCCTTCCGAAGGGTTGAACACTGAAGCTTTCTTT.

This rearrangement joins TRBV5-4 to TRBJ2-2, with D tentatively TRBD1 (5 bases). The germline V gene encodes CDR1 SGHNT and CDR2 YYREEE (reference sequence). This CDR3 is built from 15 residues. The V end was cut by 4 bases, the J end by 9 bases, with 19 bases between. CDR3 in DNA: TGTGCCAGCAGCCCTACGTCGCCGACAGAACGGGAGCTGTTTTTT. Protein: CASSPTSPTERELFF.

The J gene is TRBJ1-1, the V gene TRBV15; the D gene is possibly TRBD1 (5 bases). This CDR3 has 14 amino acids. Germline V gene lookup returns CDR1 LNHNV and CDR2 YYDKDF (reference sequence). V shed 0 bases and J shed 3 bases, with 8 bases lying between them. The CDR3 DNA follows: TGTGCCACCAGCAGAGATCGAGGGGACACTGAAGCTTTCTTT. Translating gives CATSRDRGDTEAFF.

This sequence joins TRBV28 and TRBJ2-1; no clear D. Germline V gene data show CDR1 as MDHEN and CDR2 as SYDVKM. The V and J ends lost 4 bases and 9 bases respectively, with 10 bases between them. There are 12 residues in the CDR3. The CDR3 bases are TGTGCCAGCAGTTCCCAGCCGGGTGAGCAGTTCTTC. This encodes CASSSQPGEQFF.

The chain combines TRBV30 with TRBJ2-4, with 10 bases that match TRBD1. The CDR3 loop spans 14 amino acids. Trimming took 3 bases from V and 6 from J; bases not matched to a gene: 5. CDR1 is GTSNPN and CDR2 is SVGIG in the germline V gene (reference sequence). The CDR3 bases are TGTGCCTGGAGACGGACAGGGGGATCAAACATTCAGTACTTC. It codes for CAWRRTGGSNIQYF.

The chain carries TRBV7-9 and TRBJ1-1, with a possible D match to TRBD1 (5 bases). The CDR3 sequence is 14 residues long. Trimming left V 5 bases short and J 3 bases short, with 13 bases between. The germline V gene encodes CDR1 SEHNR and CDR2 FQNEAQ (reference sequence). For the CDR3, the DNA is TGTGCCAGCAGCCAGAGCGGGGCGTACACTGAAGCTTTCTTT. This sequence encodes CASSQSGAYTEAFF.

The chain couples TRBV5-4 to TRBJ2-5; 10 positions agree with TRBD2. With V trimmed by 1 base and J by 5 bases, 2 bases remained unmatched. The CDR3 has 14 amino acids. Germline CDR1 SGHNT, CDR2 YYREEE (reference sequence). The CDR3 region has the DNA TGTGCCAGCAGCTTGACTAGCGGGGAGGAGACCCAGTACTTC. This encodes CASSLTSGEETQYF.

This clone was seen more than once but under ten times. The V call is TRBV29-1, the J call TRBJ1-1, with D perhaps TRBD1 (6 bases). The CDR3 is made up of 13 amino acids. With 7 bases removed from V and 3 bases from J, the gap between germline ends came to 15 bases. Germline CDR1 reads SQVTM; CDR2 reads ANQGSEA. The CDR3 DNA reads as TGCAGCGCAGTAGACAGGCGGGACACTGAAGCTTTCTTT. It specifies CSAVDRRDTEAFF.

The V and J genes are TRBV30 and TRBJ1-2, with D perhaps TRBD1 (6 bases). The length of the CDR3 is 17 residues. V was trimmed by 3 bases and J by 0 bases, leaving 20 bases between them. The germline CDR1 and CDR2 sequences are GTSNPN and SVGIG (reference sequence). CDR3 loop: CAWSTYPGAASNYGYTF. For the CDR3, the DNA is TGTGCCTGGAGCACCTACCCGGGGGCAGCGTCTAACTATGGCTACACCTTC.

The chain joins TRBV9 to TRBJ1-1; weak D call: TRBD1 (6 bases). V was pared by 4 bases and J by 8 bases, with 15 bases between. Per the germline V gene, CDR1 is SGDLS and CDR2 is YYNGEE. The CDR3 is made up of 13 amino acids. In DNA form, the CDR3 reads TGTGCCAGCAGCATCGGACAGTCAGCAGAAGCTTTCTTT. This codes for CASSIGQSAEAFF.

The gene calls are TRBV27 and TRBJ1-6; 10 bases match TRBD1. The V gene's germline CDR1 is MNHEY and CDR2 SMNVEV (reference sequence). CDR3 size: 18 residues. Trimming took 6 bases from V and 0 from J; bases not matched to a gene: 8. The CDR3, as DNA: TGTGCCAGCAGGCAATGGACAGGGGGTGACTCCTATAATTCACCCCTCCACTTT. It specifies CASRQWTGGDSYNSPLHF.

This rearrangement joins TRBV2 to TRBJ2-7, with TRBD1 as a possible D gene (5 bases). This CDR3 is 16 amino acids long. Germline V lookup: CDR1 SNHLY, CDR2 FYNNEI. The V gene lost 6 bases and the J gene lost 2 bases, with 20 bases spanning the gap. CDR3 DNA sequence: TGTGCCAGCAGCGAAACGTGGCAGGGCCCCCCCTACGAGCAGTACTTC. It specifies CASSETWQGPPYEQYF.

V and J are TRBV30 and TRBJ1-5, with 9 nucleotides matching TRBD1. Per the germline V gene, CDR1 is GTSNPN and CDR2 is SVGIG (reference sequence). The CDR3 has 16 residues. J lost 5 bases, V lost 3 bases, and 11 bases had no gene match. The CDR3 sequence: CAWRPNGTGRDQPQHF. The DNA for the CDR3 is TGTGCCTGGAGGCCAAACGGGACAGGGCGAGATCAGCCCCAGCATTTT.

This clone was counted between two and nine times. The chain carries TRBV30 and TRBJ1-5; 9 nucleotides align to TRBD1. The CDR3 length is 18 residues. J was trimmed by 7 bases and V by 0 bases; bases with no gene match: 16. The germline V gene encodes CDR1 GTSNPN and CDR2 SVGIG (reference sequence). CDR3 nucleotides: TGTGCCTGGAGTGTACTTTGCCAGGGGACAGGGACCGGACAGCCCCAGCATTTT. Its translation is CAWSVLCQGTGTGQPQHF. The full variable domain, in which reference TRBV30 and TRBJ1-5 provide the parts outside the CDR3, is SQTIHQWPATLVQPVGSPLSLECTVEGTSNPNLYWYRQAAGRGLQLLFYSVGIGQISSEVPQNLSASRPQDRQFILSSKKLLLSDSGFYLCAWSVLCQGTGTGQPQHFGDGTRLSIL.

This chain connects TRBV5-1 to TRBJ2-5, with D perhaps TRBD2 (6 bases). V was trimmed by 0 bases and J by 4 bases, leaving 19 bases between them. The V gene's germline CDR1 is SGHRS and CDR2 YFSETQ. This CDR3 region has 17 residues. CDR3 loop: CASSLDPLAGGRETQYF. The CDR3, as DNA: TGCGCCAGCAGCTTGGACCCACTAGCCGGGGGAAGAGAGACCCAGTACTTC. The whole variable domain, remainder taken from reference TRBV5-1 and TRBJ2-5, is KAGVTQTPRYLIKTRGQQVTLSCSPISGHRSVSWYQQTPGQGLQFLFEYFSETQRNKGNFPGRFSGRQFSNSRSEMNVSTLELGDSALYLCASSLDPLAGGRETQYFGPGTRLLVL.

The table lists this clone with a few counts. V usage is TRBV4-1 and J usage is TRBJ2-7, with D unresolved. CDR1 and CDR2 from the germline V gene are MGHRA and YSYEKL. The CDR3 is 16 residues long. Trimming shortened V by 4 bases and J by 0 bases, and 16 bases separated the two germline ends. The CDR3 loop reads CASSRAVVASSYEQYF. The CDR3 bases are TGCGCCAGCAGCCGTGCCGTGGTGGCGAGCTCCTACGAGCAGTACTTC.

The chain recombines TRBV30 with TRBJ2-3, with D perhaps given as TRBD1 or TRBD2 (5 bases each). The CDR3 contains 14 residues. V was shortened by 4 bases and J by 0 bases, with 11 bases between the two germline ends. Germline V CDR1 and CDR2: GTSNPN, SVGIG (reference sequence). The CDR3 coding sequence is TGTGCCTGGACGAGAGGGGTTAGCACAGATACGCAGTATTTT. Its translation is CAWTRGVSTDTQYF.

V is TRBV2 and J is TRBJ2-5; D might be TRBD1 (8 bases). This CDR3 has 14 amino acids. Germline V gene sequence: CDR1 SNHLY, CDR2 FYNNEI. Trimming shortened V by 5 bases and J by 5 bases, and 15 bases separated the two germline ends. The CDR3 region is CASSSNRGGETQYF. As DNA, the CDR3 is TGTGCCAGCAGTTCCAACAGGGGGGGCGAGACCCAGTACTTC.

This clone was picked up a small number of times. The chain couples TRBV28 to TRBJ2-2, with D perhaps TRBD1 (6 bases). From germline, CDR1 is MDHEN and CDR2 SYDVKM. This CDR3 has 16 amino acids. Between the trimmed V and J ends, which lost 5 bases and 4 bases, there was a span of 17 bases. The CDR3, as DNA: TGTGCCAGCAGTGACTTGGACAGTTTCCTCACCGGGGAGCTGTTTTTT. It is translated as CASSDLDSFLTGELFF.

The chain employs TRBV7-9 and TRBJ2-7; a weak D match, TRBD1 (5 bases). CDR1 is SEHNR and CDR2 is FQNEAQ in the germline V gene (reference sequence). The CDR3 is made up of 14 amino acids. Trimming pared 5 bases from V and 2 bases from J, leaving 13 bases between. The CDR3 protein is CASSPGQGTYEQYF. Written as DNA, the CDR3 is TGTGCCAGCAGCCCAGGGCAGGGAACCTACGAGCAGTACTTC.

This clone has more than one count but fewer than ten. V usage is TRBV12-5 and J usage is TRBJ2-3; TRBD1 or TRBD2 may be the D gene (5 bases each). Trimming left V 1 base short and J 14 bases short, with 16 bases between. The CDR3 has 13 residues. Germline V gene lookup returns CDR1 LGHNT and CDR2 FRNRAP. CDR3 residues: CASGLEGPTGPYF. CDR3 sequence (DNA): TGTGCTAGTGGTTTGGAGGGCCCTACGGGGCCGTATTTT.

The V and J genes are TRBV29-1 and TRBJ1-1; TRBD1 aligns across 7 bases. The V segment lost 6 bases and the J segment 1 base; nucleotides outside the gene matches: 5. Germline V gene sequence: CDR1 SQVTM, CDR2 ANQGSEA. The CDR3 totals 13 residues. The CDR3 DNA sequence: TGCAGCGTGGACAGGAACCAGAACACTGAAGCTTTCTTT. Its protein is CSVDRNQNTEAFF.